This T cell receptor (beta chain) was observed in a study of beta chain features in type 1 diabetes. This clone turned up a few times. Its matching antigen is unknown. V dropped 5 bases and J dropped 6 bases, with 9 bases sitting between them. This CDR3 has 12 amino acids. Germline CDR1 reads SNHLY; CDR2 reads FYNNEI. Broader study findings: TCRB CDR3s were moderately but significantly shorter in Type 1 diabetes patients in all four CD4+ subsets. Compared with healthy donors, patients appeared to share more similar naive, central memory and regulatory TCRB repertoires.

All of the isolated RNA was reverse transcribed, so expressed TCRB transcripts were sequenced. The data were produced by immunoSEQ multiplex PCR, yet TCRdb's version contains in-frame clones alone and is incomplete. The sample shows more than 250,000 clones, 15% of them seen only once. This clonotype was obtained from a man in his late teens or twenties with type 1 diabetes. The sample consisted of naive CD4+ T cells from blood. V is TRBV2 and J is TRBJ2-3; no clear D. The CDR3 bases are TGTGCCAGCAGTCCAACTCCGGATACGCAGTATTTT. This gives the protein CASSPTPDTQYF.